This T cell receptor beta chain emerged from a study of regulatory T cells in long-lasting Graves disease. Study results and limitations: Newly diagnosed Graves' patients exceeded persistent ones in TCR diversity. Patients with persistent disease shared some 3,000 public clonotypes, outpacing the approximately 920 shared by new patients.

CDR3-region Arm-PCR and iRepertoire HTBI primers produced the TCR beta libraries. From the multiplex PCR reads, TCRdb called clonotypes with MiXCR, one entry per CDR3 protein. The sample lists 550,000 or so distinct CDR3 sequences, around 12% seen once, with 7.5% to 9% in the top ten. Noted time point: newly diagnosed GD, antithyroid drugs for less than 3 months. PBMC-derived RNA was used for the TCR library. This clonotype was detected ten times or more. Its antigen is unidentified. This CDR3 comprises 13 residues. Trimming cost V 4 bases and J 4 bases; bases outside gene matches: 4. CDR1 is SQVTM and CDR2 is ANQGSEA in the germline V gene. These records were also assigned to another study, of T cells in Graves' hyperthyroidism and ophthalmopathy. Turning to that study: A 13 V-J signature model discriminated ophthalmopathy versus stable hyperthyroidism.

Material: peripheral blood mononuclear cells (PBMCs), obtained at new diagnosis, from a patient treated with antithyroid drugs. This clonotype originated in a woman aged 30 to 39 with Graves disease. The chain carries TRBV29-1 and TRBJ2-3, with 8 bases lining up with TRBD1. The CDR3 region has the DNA TGCAGCGTTGCAGGACAGGGACCAGATACGCAGTATTTT. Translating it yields CSVAGQGPDTQYF.